The 32 T cell receptor beta chains in this list originate from one sample, sequenced in a study of CD8 T cells in ankylosing spondylitis. Broader study findings: Among TCR beta sequences, a motif of several highly homologous variants appeared characteristic of ankylosing spondylitis blood.

TCRdb called the 5' RACE reads again in MiXCR, with one record for every CDR3 protein. This sample has 650,000 to 800,000 distinct CDR3 sequences, with around 20% found just once. The antigens of these receptors remain unknown. The sample was blood, either unsorted or a sorted T cell fraction (not recorded which). The source of these receptors is a male donor with ankylosing spondylitis.

This clonotype was seen many times. The chain employs TRBV28 and TRBJ2-1; D possibly corresponds to TRBD2 (5 bases). The CDR3 loop spans 15 amino acids. Germline CDR1 and CDR2: MDHEN and SYDVKM. The ends were cut back, 5 bases at V and 3 bases at J, with 14 bases in the middle. The CDR3 is CASSIVGADYNEQFF. The CDR3 DNA reads as TGTGCCAGCAGTATTGTGGGAGCGGACTACAATGAGCAGTTCTTC.

This CDR3 reads CASSLDPPELRENIQYF. CDR3 bases: TGTGCCAGCAGCTTAGACCCCCCAGAGTTGCGGGAAAACATTCAGTACTTC. The genes are TRBV11-2 and TRBJ2-4, with a tentative D call TRBD2 (5 bases). This CDR3 contains 17 residues. Trimming took off 0 bases at V and 5 bases at J, with 17 bases between the two ends. Germline V gene sequence: CDR1 SGHAT, CDR2 FQNNGV.

This clonotype was seen many times. The gene calls are TRBV20-1 and TRBJ2-3, with 10 positions matching TRBD2. CDR3 length: 16 amino acids. The J segment lost 5 bases and the V segment lost 0 bases, leaving 8 bases of the junction unmatched. The germline V gene encodes CDR1 DFQATT and CDR2 SNEGSKA (reference sequence). The DNA for the CDR3 is TGCAGTGCTAGAGAGCAGCTAGCGGGAGTAGTAGATACGCAGTATTTT. It yields the protein CSAREQLAGVVDTQYF.

The chain has TRBV5-3 and TRBJ2-2; no clear D. TRBV5-3 is an ORF; its function is uncertain. Between the trimmed V and J ends, which lost 1 base and 3 bases, there was a span of 10 bases. This CDR3 contains 15 residues. The CDR3 region has the DNA TGTGCCAGAAGCTTGTACGGCCTTGACACCGGGGAGCTGTTTTTT. Translating it yields CARSLYGLDTGELFF.

This clonotype appeared a few times. The V gene is TRBV10-3, the J gene TRBJ2-1, with TRBD2 identical over 7 bases. V lost 1 base to trimming and J lost 8 bases; unmatched junction nucleotides: 8. This CDR3 spans 15 amino acids. In germline, CDR1 is ENHRY, CDR2 SYGVKD. The CDR3 is CAISELSGGDDEQFF. The CDR3 DNA reads TGTGCCATCAGTGAGTTATCGGGGGGTGACGATGAGCAGTTCTTC.

This clonotype was observed at least ten times. This chain joins TRBV5-1 and TRBJ2-2, with D tentatively TRBD1 or TRBD2 (5 bases each). Trimming pared 4 bases from V and 1 base from J, leaving 8 bases between. This CDR3 region has 14 residues. Germline-derived CDR1 and CDR2 are SGHRS and YFSETQ. The CDR3 reads CASSPGRNTGELFF. DNA of the CDR3: TGCGCCAGCAGCCCGGGACGGAACACCGGGGAGCTGTTTTTT.

This clonotype showed up just a few times. This chain joins TRBV6-1 and TRBJ2-1, with TRBD1 identical over 12 bases. With V trimmed by 10 bases and J by 7 bases, 8 bases remained unmatched. The CDR3 runs 14 residues. In germline, CDR1 is MNHNS, CDR2 SASEGT. CDR3 loop: CAIRGQGARNEQFF. Here the CDR3 DNA reads TGTGCCATCCGGGGACAGGGGGCAAGAAATGAGCAGTTCTTC.

In this sample, this clonotype turned up a few times. The chain couples TRBV20-1 to TRBJ2-6, with D possibly TRBD2 on 5 matching bases. CDR1 is DFQATT and CDR2 is SNEGSKA in the germline V gene (reference sequence). The CDR3 is made up of 15 amino acids. V lost 7 bases and J lost 3, with 16 bases in between. The CDR3 DNA follows: TGCAGTGTGGCCTATGGAGGATTTGGGGCCAACGTCCTGACTTTC. As protein: CSVAYGGFGANVLTF.

This clonotype was counted between two and nine times. The chain combines TRBV5-1 with TRBJ1-1, with 7 nucleotides matching TRBD1. The CDR3 totals 17 residues. CDR1 is SGHRS, CDR2 YFSETQ, per germline. The V gene end was trimmed by 4 bases and the J gene end by 3 bases; junction bases not matched to a gene: 15. The CDR3 DNA follows: TGCGCCAGCAGCCTGGGGGGAAACAGGGGATGGGACACTGAAGCTTTCTTT. Translating it yields CASSLGGNRGWDTEAFF.

This clonotype came up many times. V gene TRBV6-5 combines with J gene TRBJ1-5; perhaps TRBD1 as D (5 bases). This CDR3 has 15 residues. Germline assignment: CDR1 MNHEY and CDR2 SVGAGI. Between the trimmed V and J ends, which lost 0 bases and 6 bases, there was a span of 12 bases. For the CDR3, the DNA is TGTGCCAGCAGTTACTCGATTCAGGGAGGTCAGCCCCAGCATTTT. Encoded protein: CASSYSIQGGQPQHF.

The chain couples TRBV2 to TRBJ1-5; 11 bases map to TRBD1. J lost 6 bases, V lost 4 bases, and 5 bases had no gene match. The CDR3 is 15 residues long. Germline CDR1 is SNHLY and CDR2 is FYNNEI. The CDR3 nucleotides are TGTGCCAGCAGTGGTCCCGGGACAGGGGGTCAGCCCCAGCATTTT. It is translated as CASSGPGTGGQPQHF.

The chain employs TRBV30 and TRBJ1-2; D unresolved. This CDR3 has 14 amino acids. Per germline, CDR1 GTSNPN and CDR2 SVGIG (reference sequence). V was clipped by 2 bases and J by 6 bases, with 16 bases between them. The CDR3 loop reads CAWSLRSASNGYTF. The CDR3 DNA follows: TGTGCCTGGAGTCTACGATCGGCGAGTAATGGCTACACCTTC. Full variable domain (remainder filled in from reference TRBV30 and TRBJ1-2): SQTIHQWPATLVQPVGSPLSLECTVEGTSNPNLYWYRQAAGRGLQLLFYSVGIGQISSEVPQNLSASRPQDRQFILSSKKLLLSDSGFYLCAWSLRSASNGYTFGSGTRLTVV.

There are a few counts of this clonotype. This rearrangement joins TRBV7-8 to TRBJ2-2; 7 nucleotides match TRBD2. Germline V gives CDR1 SGHVS, CDR2 FQNEAQ. There are 15 residues in the CDR3. V was pared by 4 bases and J by 2 bases, with 4 bases of the junction left unmatched. The CDR3 spells CASSSWTSNTGELFF. The CDR3 DNA follows: TGTGCCAGCAGCTCCTGGACTAGTAACACCGGGGAGCTGTTTTTT. The whole variable domain, filled in from reference TRBV7-8 and TRBJ2-2, reads GAGVSQSPRYKVAKRGQDVALRCDPISGHVSLFWYQQALGQGPEFLTYFQNEAQLDKSGLPSDRFFAERPEGSVSTLKIQRTQQEDSAVYLCASSSWTSNTGELFFGEGSRLTVL.

This clonotype occurred a few times. The rearrangement uses TRBV29-1 and TRBJ1-1; TRBD1 agrees at 7 bases. The CDR3 is made up of 12 amino acids. The trim removed 6 bases at V and 8 bases at J, leaving 9 bases unmatched. Germline-derived CDR1 and CDR2 are SQVTM and ANQGSEA. The CDR3 is CSVRTGVAEAFF. The CDR3 DNA follows: TGCAGCGTACGAACAGGGGTCGCGGAAGCTTTCTTT.

The chain joins TRBV29-1 to TRBJ2-7; D remains ambiguous. The germline V gene encodes CDR1 SQVTM and CDR2 ANQGSEA. The CDR3 runs 13 residues. The V end was cut by 2 bases, the J end by 0 bases, with 8 bases between. CDR3 nucleotide sequence: TGCAGCGTTGAAACTCCCAACTCCTACGAGCAGTACTTC. Protein sequence: CSVETPNSYEQYF.

Turning to this clonotype: The conserved closing phenylalanine or tryptophan is absent in this CDR3, likely reflecting a read error. The V gene is TRBV25-1, the J gene TRBJ2-1; D not certain. Germline CDR1 and CDR2: MGHDK and SYGVNS. The CDR3 has 16 amino acids. The V gene lost 3 bases and the J gene lost 2 bases, with 14 bases spanning the gap. CDR3 nucleotide sequence: TGTGCCAGCAGTGAGATGGGTTCCCGTACCTACAATGAGCAGTTCCTC. The encoded protein is CASSEMGSRTYNEQFL.

V is TRBV5-1 and J is TRBJ1-3; D remains unclear. CDR3 length equals 16 residues. Trimming took off 4 bases at V and 2 bases at J, with 16 bases between the two ends. The germline V gene has CDR1 SGHRS and CDR2 YFSETQ. The chain's CDR3 is CASSLEGIDTGNTIYF. The CDR3 bases are TGCGCCAGCAGCCTAGAAGGGATTGACACTGGAAACACCATATATTTT. The variable domain in full, with the rest retrieved from reference TRBV5-1 and TRBJ1-3, is KAGVTQTPRYLIKTRGQQVTLSCSPISGHRSVSWYQQTPGQGLQFLFEYFSETQRNKGNFPGRFSGRQFSNSRSEMNVSTLELGDSALYLCASSLEGIDTGNTIYFGEGSWLTVV.

The CDR3 sequence: CASSLGPQGRNTEAFF. The CDR3 DNA sequence: TGCGCCAGCAGCTTGGGGCCCCAGGGGAGGAACACTGAAGCTTTCTTT. The chain has TRBV5-1 and TRBJ1-1, with a weak D call TRBD1 (6 bases). V was clipped by 0 bases and J by 1 base, with 13 bases between them. CDR1 and CDR2 (germline): SGHRS, YFSETQ. This CDR3 region has 16 residues.

This clonotype showed up just a few times. The gene calls are TRBV5-1 and TRBJ1-1; the D gene is possibly TRBD1 (5 bases). Trimming shortened V by 4 bases and J by 5 bases, and 12 bases separated the two germline ends. Germline CDR1 SGHRS, CDR2 YFSETQ. The CDR3 runs to 13 residues. The CDR3 here is CASSLGTSTEAFF. For the CDR3, the DNA is TGCGCCAGCAGCCTAGGGACGTCGACTGAAGCTTTCTTT.

There are a few counts of this clonotype. The chain is built from TRBV7-2 and TRBJ1-1; no definite D call. The CDR3 runs to 15 residues. V shed 5 bases and J shed 0 bases, with 13 bases lying between them. Germline-derived CDR1 and CDR2 are SGHTA and FQGNSA. CDR3 in DNA: TGTGCCAGCAGCCTAGGTACCCCCATGAACACTGAAGCTTTCTTT. It codes for CASSLGTPMNTEAFF.

The genes are TRBV4-1 and TRBJ2-7; TRBD2 might be the D (6 bases). Germline CDR1 MGHRA, CDR2 YSYEKL. With 1 base removed from V and 2 bases from J, the gap between germline ends came to 12 bases. The CDR3 extends over 15 amino acids. The CDR3 sequence is CASSQVAGRTYEQYF. The CDR3 DNA reads TGCGCCAGCAGCCAAGTGGCGGGGAGAACCTACGAGCAGTACTTC.

There are a few counts of this clonotype. V and J are TRBV20-1 and TRBJ2-4; 8 bases are a match to TRBD1. CDR3 length: 17 amino acids. The V gene end was trimmed by 0 bases and the J gene end by 5 bases; junction bases not matched to a gene: 12. Looked up from germline, CDR1 is DFQATT and CDR2 is SNEGSKA (reference sequence). CDR3 DNA sequence: TGCAGTGCTAGAGATCCGGAGGGCAGGGGGCTCCAAAACATTCAGTACTTC. The encoded protein is CSARDPEGRGLQNIQYF.

The genes are TRBV7-9 and TRBJ2-1, with D possibly matching TRBD2 (6 bases). CDR1 and CDR2 (germline): SEHNR, FQNEAQ (reference sequence). V shed 6 bases and J shed 6 bases, with 15 bases lying between them. This CDR3 region has 14 residues. Here the CDR3 DNA reads TGTGCCAGCAGTCGGGTCGGGACTGCCAATGAGCAGTTCTTC. Amino acids: CASSRVGTANEQFF.

The CDR3 is CASSALRLRDGNQPQHF. For the CDR3, the DNA is TGTGCCAGCAGTGCGCTGAGACTCCGGGACGGCAATCAGCCCCAGCATTTT. V and J are TRBV2 and TRBJ1-5; D perhaps matches TRBD1 (5 bases). The CDR3 runs 17 residues. Trimming took 4 bases from V and 2 from J, leaving 18 bases between them. Per the germline V gene, CDR1 is SNHLY and CDR2 is FYNNEI.

This clonotype occurred many times. The junction departs from the called germline gene at one end, perhaps through a read error. The J gene is TRBJ2-5, the V gene TRBV5-1; the match to TRBD1 covers 9 bases. The germline V gene has CDR1 SGHRS and CDR2 YFSETQ. The CDR3 runs 13 residues. CDR3 sequence reads: CASSFGTGETQYF. CDR3 in DNA: TGTGCCAGCAGCTTCGGGACAGGGGAGACCCAGTACTTC.

This chain joins TRBV7-2 and TRBJ2-3, with TRBD2 matching over 7 bases. The CDR3 totals 15 residues. With V trimmed by 5 bases and J by 2 bases, 7 bases remained unmatched. From germline, CDR1 is SGHTA and CDR2 FQGNSA. CDR3 DNA sequence: TGTGCCAGCAGCCCTACTAGCGAGCTCACAGATACGCAGTATTTT. Its translation: CASSPTSELTDTQYF.

The chain is built from TRBV29-1 and TRBJ2-7, with 8 nucleotides matching TRBD2. The trim removed 6 bases at V and 1 base at J, leaving 5 bases unmatched. This CDR3 comprises 13 residues. Germline assignment: CDR1 SQVTM and CDR2 ANQGSEA. This CDR3 is CSVGGDKSYEQYF. The CDR3 DNA sequence: TGCAGCGTCGGGGGGGACAAGTCCTACGAGCAGTACTTC.

V gene TRBV7-2 combines with J gene TRBJ2-3; D remains ambiguous. Trimming shortened V by 5 bases and J by 4 bases, and 7 bases separated the two germline ends. In germline, CDR1 is SGHTA, CDR2 FQGNSA. The CDR3 sequence is 12 residues long. The CDR3 DNA reads as TGTGCCAGCAGCAGGATCCCAGATACGCAGTATTTT. It translates to CASSRIPDTQYF.

Ten or more counts support this clonotype. CDR3 nucleotides: TGTGCCAGCAGCCGAAACGCGCGGGAGTATCTCGGCTACACCTTC. Residues: CASSRNAREYLGYTF. The chain couples TRBV7-2 to TRBJ1-2; unclear D gene. Trimming pared 5 bases from V and 8 bases from J, leaving 21 bases between. Germline V gene data show CDR1 as SGHTA and CDR2 as FQGNSA. The CDR3 contains 15 residues.

In this sample, this clonotype turned up a few times. This chain connects TRBV12-3 or TRBV12-4 to TRBJ2-1, with D possibly matching TRBD2 (6 bases). Trimming removed 1 base from V and 9 bases from J, with 13 bases in between. This CDR3 has 14 residues. In nucleotides, the CDR3 is TGTGCCAGCAGTTTAGGGGACCCGGGGGTTGAGCAGTTCTTC. Protein product: CASSLGDPGVEQFF.

This clonotype has more than one count but fewer than ten. The rearrangement links TRBV29-1 to TRBJ2-7, with a weak D call TRBD2 (5 bases). Germline-derived CDR1 and CDR2 are SQVTM and ANQGSEA. Deletions cut 6 bases from V and 1 base from J, with 10 bases between. This CDR3 spans 12 amino acids. The CDR3: CSVAGRSYEQYF. The CDR3 region has the DNA TGCAGCGTCGCGGGCCGATCCTACGAGCAGTACTTC.

The genes are TRBV7-2 and TRBJ2-1; 7 bases line up with TRBD2. The CDR3 has 15 residues. V shed 6 bases and J 5 bases; nucleotides not matched to a gene: 10. Looked up from germline, CDR1 is SGHTA and CDR2 is FQGNSA. The CDR3 DNA reads TGTGCCAGCAGTCGGTCCGGGACTACAAACAATGAGCAGTTCTTC. This codes for CASSRSGTTNNEQFF.